This TCR beta chain was profiled in a study of lymphopenia after photon versus proton radiotherapy. Study results and caveats: Oligoclonal CD8+ Temra expansion after nadir drove photon patients' diversity drop.

Germline CDR1 SEHNR, CDR2 FQNEAQ (reference sequence). The CDR3 covers 15 residues. Trimming at V came to 5 bases and at J to 3 bases, leaving 7 bases not matched to a gene. The assay was immunoSEQ multiplex PCR, and TCRdb's table has in-frame clones only and misses some. The sample records 43,000 or so clones, approximately 85% being singletons. On this clone: No antigen is known for it.

This receptor was taken from a man aged 35 to 55 with gastric cancer. The input for sequencing was peripheral blood, taken from a patient treated with photon-based radiotherapy. The J gene is TRBJ1-3, the V gene TRBV7-9; 7 nucleotides align to TRBD1. CDR3 sequence reads: CASSVQGTYGNTIYF. The CDR3 coding sequence is TGTGCCAGCAGCGTACAGGGGACTTATGGAAACACCATATATTTT.